Included here is one TCR beta chain sequence, with context. The data originate from a study of blood T cell repertoires in COVID-19. Trimming stripped 1 base from V and 0 bases from J, with 7 bases between. The CDR3 sequence is 15 residues long. Germline values: CDR1 SNHLY, CDR2 FYNNEI. In the source study's methods: Reference gene primer amplification yielded estimated nucleated cell counts. The protocol was immunoSEQ multiplex PCR, while the TCRdb copy is restricted to in-frame clones and leaves out a portion. D and trimming come from the DNA, and the V and J calls and clone size come from that table. The repertoire holds some 340,000 clones, 85% seen once, with 3% to 4% in the top ten.

The source material was peripheral blood. The J gene is TRBJ1-5, the V gene TRBV2; no firm D call. This sequence was found in a young woman with acute or convalescent COVID-19. CDR3 protein: CASSEDRYSNQPQHF. CDR3 bases: TGTGCCAGCAGTGAAGACAGATATAGCAATCAGCCCCAGCATTTT.